This T cell receptor (beta chain) appears in the sequencing data of a study of blood T cell repertoires in COVID-19. Study overall: The study drew acute and convalescent COVID-19 samples from the United States, Italy and Spain.

Here immunoSEQ multiplex PCR was the method, and the copy in TCRdb shows in-frame clones only, minus some. The data contain some 340,000 clones, around 82% of them singletons. Germline values: CDR1 SGHRS, CDR2 YFSETQ. This CDR3 is built from 13 residues. The V end lost 7 bases, the J end lost 3 bases, and 11 bases lay between the germline ends. Sequenced input: peripheral blood. The genes are TRBV5-1 and TRBJ1-5, with D maybe TRBD1 (5 bases). This receptor was identified in a man under 40 with active or convalescent COVID-19. CDR3 sequence reads: CASSGGSNQPQHF. CDR3 in DNA: TGCGCCAGCTCGGGGGGGTCCAATCAGCCCCAGCATTTT.